Shown below are 5 T cell receptor beta chains from a single sample sequenced in a study of CD8 T cells in Susac syndrome (dated by TCRdb to between 2018 and 2021). Libraries were made using the immunoSEQ multiplex PCR assay. RNA was extracted using the RNeasy kit, and about 0.5 to 1 ug of the RNA was reverse transcribed with random hexamers. TCRdb redid the processing of the public reads, applying fastp at Q25 and MiXCR, and retained in-frame beta chains. Each record represents a unique CDR3 protein, reported with the most common genes and DNA among its rows. The sample includes around 130,000 distinct CDR3 sequences, with over 90% observed a single time. The ten largest clonotypes hold 0.12% to 0.15% of the sample. The sequencing sample was made of CD4+ T cells from PBMCs. The receptor set was obtained from a human donor with Susac syndrome.

This chain connects TRBV2 to TRBJ1-1; D call uncertain. This CDR3 spans 14 amino acids. The germline CDR1 and CDR2 sequences are SNHLY and FYNNEI. The V end lost 8 bases, the J end lost 0 bases, and 13 bases lay between the germline ends. The CDR3 DNA follows: TGTGCCAGCGTGGTCGGTTCCATGAACACTGAAGCTTTCTTT. It specifies CASVVGSMNTEAFF.

Note on this clonotype: A read error may produce the germline difference seen at one junction end. The chain links TRBV20-1 to TRBJ1-1; 8 nucleotides agree with TRBD1. Germline V gene lookup returns CDR1 DFQATT and CDR2 SNEGSKA (reference sequence). CDR3 size: 13 residues. CDR3 protein: CSVSRTGNSEAFF. The CDR3 DNA reads as TGCAGTGTGTCACGGACAGGGAACTCTGAAGCTTTCTTT.

The chain employs TRBV7-2 and TRBJ2-7, with TRBD2 matching over 9 bases. J gave up 3 bases and V 5 bases, and 8 bases lay outside the gene matches. CDR1 and CDR2 from the germline V gene are SGHTA and FQGNSA. The length of the CDR3 is 15 residues. The CDR3 region is CASSPLAGRVYEQYF. The CDR3 DNA sequence: TGTGCCAGCAGCCCCCTAGCGGGAAGGGTCTACGAGCAGTACTTC.

This chain links TRBV5-4 with TRBJ2-4, with TRBD1 matching over 11 bases. V dropped 1 base and J dropped 6; count of bases not matched to a gene: 6. CDR1 SGHNT and CDR2 YYREEE come from the germline V gene (reference sequence). This CDR3 region has 16 residues. CDR3: CASSLSDRGRGNIQYF. Written as DNA, the CDR3 is TGTGCCAGCAGCTTGTCGGACAGGGGGCGCGGAAACATTCAGTACTTC.

The genes are TRBV7-9 and TRBJ2-7, with D unclear. CDR1 and CDR2 (germline): SEHNR, FQNEAQ (reference sequence). V shed 3 bases and J shed 4 bases, with 16 bases lying between them. There are 15 residues in the CDR3. CDR3 DNA sequence: TGTGCCAGCAGCTTGCTTGGGGAACCGCTTTACGAGCAGTACTTC. Its translation: CASSLLGEPLYEQYF.